The 4 T cell receptor beta chains below were found in one sample sequenced in a study of blood T cell repertoires in COVID-19 (dated by TCRdb to 2020 to 2022). The protocol used for the library was the immunoSEQ multiplex PCR assay. In TCRdb, the immuneACCESS table is reduced to in-frame sequences with V and J assigned. These tables do not hold every clone; where another copy was compared, an unresolved V gene accounts for under half, and the others remain unexplained. The sample data list roughly 130,000 clones, and approximately 87% of these were observed just once. The biggest ten clones account for around 3.6% of the sample. The sample consisted of peripheral blood. The receptors were gathered from a woman in her fifties or sixties with acute or convalescent COVID-19.

The chain links TRBV5-5 to TRBJ1-2; TRBD1 aligns across 7 bases. J gave up 8 bases and V 1 base, and 8 bases lay outside the gene matches. This CDR3 comprises 14 residues. Germline lookup yields CDR1 SGHKS and CDR2 YYEKEE (reference sequence). The CDR3 DNA follows: TGTGCCAGCAGCTTGCGCAGGGGGGAACACGGCTACACCTTC. Protein sequence: CASSLRRGEHGYTF.

This clone was counted a single time. V is TRBV9 and J is TRBJ2-5; 8 positions match TRBD1. The CDR3 runs to 14 residues. V was clipped by 0 bases and J by 4 bases; unmatched bases: 2. Germline lookup yields CDR1 SGDLS and CDR2 YYNGEE. DNA of the CDR3: TGTGCCAGCAGCGTAGGGACAGGGAGAGAGACCCAGTACTTC. This gives the protein CASSVGTGRETQYF.

V gene TRBV11-2 combines with J gene TRBJ1-4; TRBD1 aligns across 7 bases. Per the germline V gene, CDR1 is SGHAT and CDR2 is FQNNGV. J gave up 5 bases and V 4 bases, and 7 bases lay outside the gene matches. The length of the CDR3 is 15 residues. Written as DNA, the CDR3 is TGTGCCAGCAGCTCGCAGGGACAGCGCAATGAAAAACTGTTTTTT. Translating it yields CASSSQGQRNEKLFF.

V gene TRBV10-2 combines with J gene TRBJ2-7; 8 bases align to TRBD2. The trim removed 4 bases at V and 7 bases at J, leaving 9 bases unmatched. The germline V gene encodes CDR1 WSHSY and CDR2 SAAADI. CDR3 length: 14 residues. CDR3 in amino acids: CASSVSGREGEQYF. CDR3 coding DNA: TGCGCCAGCAGTGTTAGCGGCCGGGAGGGTGAGCAGTACTTC.